The sequence of this TCR beta chain was determined in a study of control samples from healthy donors and cancer patients. Profiling relied on immunoSEQ multiplex PCR, and the TCRdb table lists in-frame clones only, not all of them. The data show fewer than 200,000 clones, just over 85% seen once. CDR3 size: 16 residues. Trimming cost V 5 bases and J 6 bases; bases outside gene matches: 11. The germline gives CDR1 MDHEN, CDR2 SYDVKM. The V call is TRBV28, the J call TRBJ1-1; 11 bases fit TRBD1. The sample was blood. This TCR was sampled from a woman aged 25 to 39 in good health. CDR3 nucleotides: TGTGCCAGCAGTAAACGTATGTCGGGACAGGGGGCTGAAGCTTTCTTT. Translation gives CASSKRMSGQGAEAFF.